This passage covers 6 T cell receptor beta chains from one sample sequenced in a study of beta chain features in type 1 diabetes. All of the isolated RNA was reverse transcribed, so expressed TCRB transcripts were sequenced. Clones were read by immunoSEQ multiplex PCR, and TCRdb kept only the in-frame ones, dropping some. The sample consists of around 300,000 clones, about 7.8% of them appearing once. Input material: central memory CD4+ T cells from blood. Receptors were obtained from a woman under 30 in good health.

This clone was detected a few times. The CDR3 protein is CASSQEGLAYTEAFF. CDR3 coding DNA: TGCGCCAGCAGCCAAGAAGGGTTAGCATACACTGAAGCTTTCTTT. The rearrangement uses TRBV4-1 and TRBJ1-1; D ambiguous. The CDR3 spans 15 residues. Germline V gene sequence: CDR1 MGHRA, CDR2 YSYEKL. Trimming cost V 0 bases and J 3 bases, with 11 bases left between them.

This rearrangement joins TRBV18 to TRBJ2-2, with D unclear. Per the germline V gene, CDR1 is KGHSH and CDR2 is LQKENI. V lost 3 bases and J 1 base, leaving 12 bases between the germline ends. The CDR3 has 16 amino acids. The CDR3 reads CASSPAAVMNTGELFF. CDR3 nucleotide sequence: TGTGCCAGCTCACCCGCGGCGGTTATGAACACCGGGGAGCTGTTTTTT.

This clone was counted between two and nine times. This chain connects TRBV7-9 to TRBJ2-1; 11 bases line up with TRBD1. J was trimmed by 5 bases and V by 8 bases; bases with no gene match: 5. There are 14 residues in the CDR3. Germline V gives CDR1 SEHNR, CDR2 FQNEAQ (reference sequence). In nucleotides, the CDR3 is TGTGCCAGCCCTCGGGACAGGGGGAACAATGAGCAGTTCTTC. It yields the protein CASPRDRGNNEQFF.

This clone was picked up a small number of times. The J gene is TRBJ1-5, the V gene TRBV14, with TRBD1 matching over 7 bases. CDR1 and CDR2 (germline): SGHDN, FVKESK. J lost 7 bases, V lost 0 bases, and 9 bases had no gene match. The CDR3 totals 16 residues. The CDR3 region is CASSQDLERGLQPQHF. The CDR3 coding sequence is TGTGCCAGCAGCCAAGATCTTGAAAGGGGGCTCCAGCCCCAGCATTTT.

This clone was seen more than once but under ten times. The rearrangement uses TRBV6-1 and TRBJ1-4; D not certain. Trimming cost V 6 bases and J 6 bases, with 17 bases left between them. The germline gives CDR1 MNHNS, CDR2 SASEGT. The CDR3 spans 15 residues. The CDR3 sequence is CASSAAGGVDEKLFF. The CDR3 DNA reads as TGTGCCAGCAGCGCCGCCGGCGGGGTGGATGAAAAACTGTTTTTT.

At least ten counts were recorded for this clone. J is TRBJ1-2 and V is TRBV14, with D uncertain. The CDR3 sequence is 13 residues long. V lost 5 bases, J lost 6 bases, and 13 bases lay in between. Germline V gene sequence: CDR1 SGHDN, CDR2 FVKESK. CDR3 sequence: CASSGGRGDGYTF. The CDR3 DNA reads as TGTGCCAGCAGCGGAGGGCGAGGAGATGGCTACACCTTC.